One and the same sample provided the 29 T cell receptor beta chains below, sequenced in a study of CD4 and CD8 cells across lung adenocarcinoma regions (dated by TCRdb to 2016 to 2019). Library generation was performed with PCR. Instrument on record: HiSeq X Ten. Through fastp at Q25 and MiXCR, TCRdb rebuilt clones from the public reads, retaining in-frame beta chains. A single entry per CDR3 protein holds the most common genes and DNA from its merged rows. In all, the sample holds some 9,600 distinct CDR3 sequences, and approximately 48% of those were seen once. The ten largest clonotypes hold about 17% of the sample. Sequences were obtained from CD4+ T cells from the margin of a lung tumor. The cell subset or site tag for this specimen amounts to: tumor margin region. Receptors originate from a female donor with lung adenocarcinoma. The CD4 and CD8 labels of this study may be unreliable.

This chain joins TRBV6-2 or TRBV6-3 and TRBJ2-1; no definite D call. The J call may be incorrect, as the DNA end agrees better with TRBJ2-7. The germline V gene has CDR1 MNHEY and CDR2 SVGEGT. The CDR3 loop spans 12 amino acids. CDR3 loop: CASTLFGHEQYF. The CDR3 bases are TGTGCCAGCACCCTGTTTGGCCACGAGCAGTACTTC.

The chain joins TRBV7-2 to TRBJ2-1, with TRBD2 identical over 12 bases. The end of the DNA fits TRBJ2-5 better, so the J call may be wrong. This CDR3 has 17 residues. Germline V gene lookup returns CDR1 SGHTA and CDR2 FQGNSA. The CDR3 spells CASSPSGGGGGWETQYF. The CDR3 nucleotides are TGTGCCAGCAGCCCTAGCGGGGGGGGGGGGGGGTGGGAGACCCAGTACTTC.

This clonotype was seen ten or more times. The chain has TRBV6-1 and TRBJ1-1; unclear D gene. Germline CDR1 reads MNHNS; CDR2 reads SASEGT. Deletions cut 1 base from V and 1 base from J, with 7 bases between. This CDR3 contains 14 residues. The CDR3 region has the DNA TGTGCCAGCAGTGAAGGGCTGGAGAACACTGAAGCTTTCTTT. Encoded protein: CASSEGLENTEAFF.

This clonotype has a count of ten or more. V usage is TRBV6-5 and J usage is TRBJ1-5; tentative D call: TRBD1 (6 bases). Trimming took off 4 bases at V and 3 bases at J, with 13 bases between the two ends. Germline CDR1 MNHEY, CDR2 SVGAGI. The CDR3 length is 15 residues. The CDR3 spells CASSSNRAINQPQHF. The CDR3 bases are TGTGCCAGCAGTTCGAACAGGGCGATCAATCAGCCCCAGCATTTT.

The chain uses TRBV6-1 and TRBJ2-5, with D possibly being TRBD2 (5 bases). The J call may be mistaken, given a closer DNA end match to TRBJ2-7. The germline V gene encodes CDR1 MNHNS and CDR2 SASEGT. The CDR3 runs 15 residues. The CDR3 DNA is TGTGCCAGCAGTGAAGCCGGGTTCGGGGAGAACGAGCAGTACTTC. Translation gives CASSEAGFGENEQYF.

The genes are TRBV29-1 and TRBJ2-4; 7 positions agree with TRBD1. The CDR3 spans 13 residues. Germline CDR1 is SQVTM and CDR2 is ANQGSEA. V was pared by 7 bases and J by 8 bases, with 11 bases of the junction left unmatched. CDR3: CSAGQVQGDIQYF. The DNA for the CDR3 is TGCAGCGCTGGACAGGTCCAAGGGGACATTCAGTACTTC.

The chain couples TRBV6-1 to TRBJ2-3; D possibly corresponds to TRBD2 (7 bases). There are 14 residues in the CDR3. V was trimmed by 8 bases and J by 0 bases, leaving 12 bases between them. CDR1 and CDR2 from the germline V gene are MNHNS and SASEGT. CDR3 nucleotides: TGTGCCAGCCGAGGGGGGGGGAGCACAGATACGCAGTATTTT. Its translation is CASRGGGSTDTQYF.

The chain couples TRBV6-1 to TRBJ2-4; D assignment may be TRBD1 or TRBD2 (6 bases each). The CDR3 is 15 amino acids. CDR1 and CDR2 (germline): MNHNS, SASEGT. V lost 11 bases and J 8 bases, leaving 25 bases between the germline ends. The CDR3 here is CAGGLGAGGEDIQYF. The DNA for the CDR3 is TGTGCCGGGGGGCTCGGGGCCGGAGGCGAAGACATTCAGTACTTC.

A remark on this clonotype: At one of its ends the junction is not consistent with the germline gene, which may arise from a read error. The gene calls are TRBV10-2 and TRBJ2-4; the D gene could be TRBD1 or TRBD2 (5 bases each). Germline lookup yields CDR1 WSHSY and CDR2 SAAADI. This CDR3 is 13 amino acids long. Here the CDR3 DNA reads TGCGCCTCGGGGCTAGAAGCCACAAACATTCAGTATTTC. Encoded protein: CASGLEATNIQYF.

By share, this clonotype counts as large. The chain uses TRBV27 and TRBJ2-5; 9 bases are shared with TRBD1. V gave up 7 bases and J gave up 3 bases; unmatched junction bases: 9. This CDR3 region has 15 residues. Germline lookup yields CDR1 MNHEY and CDR2 SMNVEV (reference sequence). The CDR3, as DNA: TGTGCCAGCACTGATTTCCGGACAGGGGAAGAGACCCAGTACTTC. Translation: CASTDFRTGEETQYF.

A word on this clonotype: A read error may explain this, as a much larger clone is one base away. The rearrangement uses TRBV6-1 and TRBJ2-1, with D hard to call. Near its end, the DNA agrees better with TRBJ2-7, so the J call may be wrong. The germline V gene encodes CDR1 MNHNS and CDR2 SASEGT. The CDR3 runs 16 residues. CDR3 sequence (DNA): TGTGCCAGCAGTGAACTAGGGTCGGCGGTGGGGTTTGAGCAGTACTTC. Translated: CASSELGSAVGFEQYF.

The chain uses TRBV10-3 and TRBJ2-3, with TRBD2 matching 7 bases. The germline gives CDR1 ENHRY, CDR2 SYGVKD. The CDR3 runs to 12 residues. The CDR3 is CPIEGGLGTQYF. CDR3 nucleotide sequence: TGTCCTATCGAGGGAGGGCTCGGTACGCAGTATTTT.

The V and J genes are TRBV27 and TRBJ2-1; 10 bases are a match to TRBD2. The CDR3 extends over 17 amino acids. With 3 bases clipped from V and 5 bases from J, the junction kept 10 bases outside the gene matches. Germline CDR1 MNHEY, CDR2 SMNVEV (reference sequence). CDR3 amino acids: CASSFRPGAGGHNEQFF. CDR3 nucleotides: TGTGCCAGCAGTTTCCGACCCGGAGCGGGAGGGCACAATGAGCAGTTCTTC.

This clonotype is medium-sized by share. Here the CDR3 reads CASSSTRNTEAFF. In nucleotides, the CDR3 is TGTGCCAGCAGCTCCACACGGAACACTGAAGCTTTCTTT. The genes are TRBV7-6 and TRBJ1-1; D gene ambiguous. Germline CDR1 reads SGHVS; CDR2 reads FNYEAQ. The CDR3 is 13 residues long. The ends were cut back, 4 bases at V and 1 base at J, with 7 bases in the middle.

The chain has TRBV20-1 and TRBJ2-1; 13 positions match TRBD2. The CDR3 runs 15 residues. Germline values: CDR1 DFQATT, CDR2 SNEGSKA (reference sequence). V shed 4 bases and J 9 bases; nucleotides not matched to a gene: 9. This chain's CDR3 is CSATIGLAGVLEQFF. The CDR3 DNA reads TGCAGTGCTACAATAGGACTAGCGGGAGTGCTTGAGCAGTTCTTC.

The V call is TRBV5-1, the J call TRBJ2-3; D is unclear. The germline CDR1 and CDR2 sequences are SGHRS and YFSETQ. This CDR3 region has 15 residues. Trimming left V 6 bases short and J 2 bases short, with 16 bases between. CDR3 in amino acids: CASNRPELDTDTQYF. CDR3 nucleotides: TGCGCCAGCAACCGCCCCGAACTCGACACAGATACGCAGTATTTT.

Concerning this clonotype itself: At one end, the junction sequence differs from germline, possibly due to a read error. The rearrangement joins TRBV27 to TRBJ2-3; 7 nucleotides line up with TRBD2. This CDR3 region has 18 residues. Germline CDR1 is MNHEY and CDR2 is SMNVEV (reference sequence). The CDR3 nucleotides read TGTGCGGGCAGTTCCGAGGGTCTCGGGGGAGGGGTCCCAGATACGCAGTACTTT. This gives the protein CAGSSEGLGGGVPDTQYF.

With regard to this clonotype: With a much larger clone just one base away, this may be a read error. J is TRBJ2-5 and V is TRBV6-5; the match to TRBD2 covers 10 bases. The germline V gene has CDR1 MNHEY and CDR2 SVGAGI. The CDR3 has 18 residues. The CDR3 reads CASSYPPSAGGRLETKYF. The DNA of the CDR3 is TGTGCCAGCAGTTACCCTCCCTCAGCGGGAGGGCGTTTAGAGACCAAGTACTTC.

On this clonotype itself: This may come from a read error, since a much larger clone is one base off. The chain is built from TRBV6-1 and TRBJ2-1; D gene uncertain. The DNA matches TRBJ2-7 better at its end, which makes the J call doubtful. This CDR3 has 14 residues. Germline lookup yields CDR1 MNHNS and CDR2 SASEGT. CDR3 nucleotide sequence: TGTGCCAGCAGCAGTACCGTGAACTCCTTCGAGCAGTACTTC. It is translated as CASSSTVNSFEQYF.

For the CDR3, the DNA is TGTGCCAGCAGCGCAGGAGAGACTAGCGGGATGGAGACCCAGTACTTC. Translating it yields CASSAGETSGMETQYF. The V call is TRBV9, the J call TRBJ2-1; 11 bases match TRBD2. TRBJ2-5 explains the end of the DNA better; the J call may be wrong. The CDR3 consists of 16 residues. Germline lookup yields CDR1 SGDLS and CDR2 YYNGEE.

Turning to this clonotype: Possible read error: a much larger clone is one base away. This chain joins TRBV6-5 and TRBJ2-1, with TRBD1 matching over 8 bases. Germline-derived CDR1 and CDR2 are MNHEY and SVGAGI. The CDR3 spans 14 residues. V lost 6 bases to trimming and J lost 10 bases; unmatched junction nucleotides: 11. The CDR3 spells CASRLGQGRSEQFF. The CDR3, as DNA: TGTGCCAGCAGATTAGGACAGGGAAGGAGCGAGCAGTTCTTC.

As regards this clonotype: One end of the junction fails to match germline, which may point to a read error. V and J are TRBV6-1 and TRBJ2-3; D may be TRBD1 or TRBD2 (7 bases each). CDR1 and CDR2 from the germline V gene are MNHNS and SASEGT. The CDR3 runs 14 residues. CDR3 sequence (DNA): TGTGGCGGCAGGGGGGGGGGTTCCACAGACACGCAGTATTTC. Its translation is CGGRGGGSTDTQYF.

This clonotype was observed once. V and J are TRBV6-2 or TRBV6-3 and TRBJ2-5; D assignment may be TRBD1 or TRBD2 (5 bases each). The J call is doubtful: the DNA matches TRBJ2-7 better. Germline V lookup: CDR1 MNHEY, CDR2 SVGEGT. The CDR3 runs to 14 residues. The CDR3 nucleotides read TGTGCCAGCAGTTGGGACGGAAGCTCCTACGAGCAGTACTTC. Its protein is CASSWDGSSYEQYF.

This chain connects TRBV4-1 to TRBJ2-1; TRBD2 agrees at 14 bases. This CDR3 comprises 16 residues. In germline, CDR1 is MGHRA, CDR2 YSYEKL. Germline trimming cut 0 bases from V and 13 bases from J; bases unmatched to any gene: 8. In DNA form, the CDR3 reads TGCGCCAGCAGCCAAGATTGGACTAGCGGGAGGCCGAACCAGTTCTTC. Its protein product is CASSQDWTSGRPNQFF.

This chain uses TRBV12-3 or TRBV12-4 with TRBJ1-1, with TRBD1 as a possible D gene (6 bases). The CDR3 spans 15 residues. V shed 2 bases and J shed 4 bases, with 14 bases lying between them. CDR3 in DNA: TGTGCCAGCAGTTTATGGGGGGCCGGCGGCACTGAAGCTTTCTTT. Protein: CASSLWGAGGTEAFF.

This clonotype was detected a few times. The chain couples TRBV7-2 to TRBJ2-1, with TRBD1 identical over 7 bases. In germline, CDR1 is SGHTA, CDR2 FQGNSA. The CDR3 length is 14 residues. V lost 6 bases and J lost 9; bases outside the gene matches: 11. This CDR3 reads CASRPQLGQVEQFF. In nucleotides, the CDR3 is TGTGCCAGCAGACCGCAACTAGGACAGGTTGAGCAGTTCTTC.

This rearrangement joins TRBV4-1 to TRBJ2-5; D is possibly TRBD1 or TRBD2 (6 bases each). CDR3 size: 17 residues. Germline CDR1 MGHRA, CDR2 YSYEKL. The V gene lost 5 bases and the J gene lost 0 bases, with 19 bases spanning the gap. The CDR3, as DNA: TGCGCCAGCAGCGAGGTGCTGGGGGGCGGTGACCAAGAGACCCAGTACTTC. Encoded protein: CASSEVLGGGDQETQYF.

This clonotype is a singleton in its sample. The CDR3 loop reads CASSQTFGSRHNEQFF. The CDR3 DNA reads as TGTGCCAGCAGCCAAACGTTCGGGAGTAGGCACAATGAGCAGTTCTTC. The V call is TRBV7-2, the J call TRBJ2-1; perhaps TRBD2 as D (6 bases). Germline V gene lookup returns CDR1 SGHTA and CDR2 FQGNSA. Trimming stripped 5 bases from V and 5 bases from J, with 19 bases between. This CDR3 spans 16 amino acids.

CDR3 protein: CASRPVRNNEQFF. CDR3 nucleotide sequence: TGTGCCAGCAGACCGGTCAGGAACAATGAGCAGTTCTTC. The V and J genes are TRBV6-1 and TRBJ2-1; D is unclear. Per the germline V gene, CDR1 is MNHNS and CDR2 is SASEGT. This CDR3 region has 13 residues. The V gene lost 6 bases and the J gene lost 5 bases, with 11 bases spanning the gap.